This is a list of T cell receptor beta chains from one sample in a study of blood T cell repertoires in COVID-19. Measured with immunoSEQ multiplex PCR; TCRdb has only the in-frame clones, and not every one. Altogether 150,000 to 160,000 clones are present, approximately 80% being singletons, with the ten largest covering around 10%. Sequencing was carried out using peripheral blood. The receptors originated from a woman aged 55-69 years with COVID-19, enrolled during active disease. Each CDR3 is given with its conserved first and last residue. Fields, in order: V gene, CDR3 length, J gene, D gene, clone size, CDR3 protein, CDR3 DNA. A D gene is named only where the DNA matches it firmly. Some rows have no size entry. The others give once, few or many, or a class for an expanded clone.

TRBV5-4	13	TRBJ1-1	NA	NA	CASSLRGNTEAFF	TGTGCCAGCAGCTTGCGGGGAAACACTGAAGCTTTCTTT
TRBV30	17	TRBJ1-5	NA	NA	CAWSVISGGDSNQPQHF	TGTGCCTGGAGTGTAATATCCGGGGGAGATAGCAATCAGCCCCAGCATTTT
TRBV7-8	14	TRBJ1-6	TRBD1	once	CASSRDRLNSPLHF	TGTGCCAGCAGCCGGGACAGGCTTAATTCACCCCTCCACTTT
TRBV7-9	15	TRBJ2-1	TRBD2	NA	CASSQAGGPHNEQFF	TGTGCCAGCAGCCAAGCGGGGGGGCCACACAATGAGCAGTTCTTC
TRBV27	14	TRBJ1-2	NA	once	CASSLREGDYGYTF	TGTGCCAGCAGTTTACGGGAGGGGGACTATGGCTACACCTTC
TRBV11-2	12	TRBJ1-1	TRBD1	once	CASSVDRAEAFF	TGTGCCAGCAGCGTAGACAGGGCTGAAGCTTTCTTT
TRBV7-9	15	TRBJ2-7	TRBD1	NA	CASSLTRDRGYEQYF	TGTGCCAGCAGCTTGACCCGGGACAGGGGATACGAGCAGTACTTC
TRBV10-3	16	TRBJ2-1	TRBD2	NA	CAISGLAEGSYNEQFF	TGTGCCATCAGTGGTCTAGCGGAGGGCTCCTACAATGAGCAGTTCTTC
TRBV19	17	TRBJ1-1	TRBD1	once	CASSTGSRGLMNTEAFF	TGTGCCAGTAGTACAGGGAGTAGGGGGCTAATGAACACTGAAGCTTTCTTT
TRBV7-9	16	TRBJ2-2	TRBD1	few	CASSLLTGTGIGELFF	TGTGCCAGCAGCTTACTAACCGGGACAGGGATTGGGGAGCTGTTTTTT
TRBV18	15	TRBJ1-1	NA	NA	CASSPPVVGSGEAFF	TGTGCCAGCTCACCACCGGTGGTAGGGAGTGGTGAAGCTTTCTTT
TRBV7-7	15	TRBJ2-6	NA	NA	CASSPSLGGANVLTF	TGTGCTAGCAGCCCATCTCTAGGCGGGGCCAACGTCCTGACTTTC
TRBV7-3	14	TRBJ1-6	NA	NA	CASSLDRDNSPLHF	TGTGCCAGCAGCTTAGATCGGGATAATTCACCCCTCCACTTT
TRBV27	14	TRBJ1-4	TRBD1	NA	CASGRGQTNEKLFF	TGTGCCAGCGGCAGGGGGCAAACTAATGAAAAACTGTTTTTT
TRBV24-1	13	TRBJ1-1	NA	NA	CATRRETNTEAFF	TGTGCCACCAGGAGGGAAACCAACACTGAAGCTTTCTTT